What follows are 21 T cell receptor delta chains derived from one specimen sequenced in a study of gamma-delta T cells after stem cell transplantation. TCRdb fed the RT-PCR reads into CATT to redo clone calling. This sample has roughly 400 delta-chain clones, with approximately 21% found just once. The sample was gamma-delta T cells. The receptors come from a human donor. It is not recorded whose cells these are; they may come from a transplant donor.

To note about this clone: A single base is all that separates this from a far larger clone, so a read error is likely. The same CDR3 arises from other DNA sequences in this sample as well. The chain carries TRAV29/DV5 and TRDJ3, with 12 bases fitting TRDD3. The CDR3 contains 24 residues. Germline V gene data show CDR1 as NSMFDY and CDR2 as ISSIKDK. The CDR3 protein is CAATKAPSYWGIPPRSWDTRQMFF. The CDR3 nucleotides are TGTGCGGCAACCAAAGCCCCATCCTACTGGGGGATACCCCCAAGGTCCTGGGACACCCGACAGATGTTTTTC.

For this clone: One base separates it from a far larger clone, so it is likely a read error. The sample contains more than one DNA sequence encoding this CDR3. The gene calls are TRDV1 and TRDJ1; 7 bases are shared with TRDD3. This CDR3 contains 19 residues. V was clipped by 1 base and J by 0 bases; unmatched bases: 14. CDR1 and CDR2 (germline): TSWWSYY, QGS. DNA for the CDR3: TGTGCTCTTGGGGAACCGGCTTCGAACTGGGGACCGTACACCGATAAACTCATCTTT. Its translation is CALGEPASNWGPYTDKLIF.

With respect to this clone: Because the CDR3's place on the DNA is in doubt, the DNA is left out and the CDR3 is given as listed by TCRdb. The chain joins TRAV29/DV5 to TRDJ3; TRDD3 is the table's D call, not checked against the DNA. The germline V gene has CDR1 NSMFDY and CDR2 ISSIKDK. The CDR3 comprises 28 residues, both ends counted. The CDR3: CSVLLCSNQSPILLGIPPRSWDTRQMFF.

This clone is a singleton in its sample. At one of its ends the junction is not consistent with the germline gene, which may arise from a read error. The chain joins TRDV2 to TRDJ1, with 9 bases aligning to TRDD3. Germline CDR1 is GEAIGNYY and CDR2 is EKD. The CDR3 spans 14 residues. The CDR3 spells CACDGMGDMGKLTF. The CDR3 nucleotides are TGTGCCTGTGACGGAATGGGGGATATGGGTAAACTCACCTTT.

The chain links TRDV2 to TRDJ1, with 13 bases identical to TRDD3. The CDR3 consists of 18 residues. The J segment lost 0 bases and the V segment lost 3 bases, leaving 9 bases of the junction unmatched. Germline-derived CDR1 and CDR2 are GEAIGNYY and EKD. The CDR3 nucleotides are TGTGCCTGTGACTCCCTACTGGGGGATACGGAGTACACCGATAAACTCATCTTT. Its protein is CACDSLLGDTEYTDKLIF.

In its sample, this clone ranks as large. The likely explanation is a read error, given a far larger clone one base away. The chain carries TRDV2 and TRDJ3; D might be TRDD3 (5 bases). CDR3 length: 23 amino acids. The germline CDR1 and CDR2 sequences are GEAIGNYY and EKD. The ends were cut back, 0 bases at V and 3 bases at J, with 29 bases in the middle. CDR3 sequence reads: CACDTVNRVGEDRGGWDTRQMFF. The CDR3 DNA sequence: TGTGCCTGTGACACCGTTAATCGTGTTGGGGAAGACAGGGGTGGCTGGGACACCCGACAGATGTTTTTC.

This clone counts as medium-sized. A read error is the likely source, as a far larger clone sits one nucleotide away. This chain joins TRDV2 and TRDJ3; tentatively, D is TRDD3 (5 bases). Germline V gives CDR1 GEAIGNYY, CDR2 EKD. The CDR3 totals 23 residues. DNA of the CDR3: TGTGCCTGTGACACCGTTAATCGTGTTGGGGAAGACAGGAGTGGCTGGGACGCCCGACAGATGTTTTTC. This gives the protein CACDTVNRVGEDRSGWDARQMFF.

This clone has more than one count but fewer than ten. TCRdb's protein, taken from a much larger clone, differs from this DNA's translation at residue 11, likely owing to a read error; the protein displayed comes from the DNA. The chain uses TRDV1 and TRDJ1, with D possibly matching TRDD3 (5 bases). Germline V gene data show CDR1 as TSWWSYY and CDR2 as QGS. Trimming pared 1 base from V and 0 bases from J, leaving 21 bases between. The CDR3 consists of 19 residues. The CDR3 DNA reads as TGTGCTCTTGGGGAACCAGCTTCGAACTGGAGACCGTACACCGATAAACTCATCTTT. Translating gives CALGEPASNWRPYTDKLIF.

This clone was seen once. V is TRDV2 and J is TRDJ1; 9 bases are a match to TRDD3. CDR1 is GEAIGNYY, CDR2 EKD, per germline. After removal of 0 bases from V and 0 bases from J, the junction contained 4 bases not matched to a gene. The CDR3 sequence is 16 residues long. This CDR3 reads CACDTLGDVYTDKLIF. CDR3 DNA: TGTGCCTGTGACACCCTGGGGGATGTGTACACCGATAAACTCATCTTT.

Concerning this clone: A far larger clone is a single base away, which makes a read error likely. The chain has TRDV3 and TRDJ1; a possible D gene is TRDD2 (6 bases). In germline, CDR1 is TVYSNPD, CDR2 GDNSRS (reference sequence). Trimming took 4 bases from V and 1 from J, leaving 49 bases between them. The CDR3 contains 25 residues. The CDR3: CASPSTVEGTSPHKTVLYITDKLIF. The CDR3 bases are TGTGCCTCTCCTTCCACAGTGGAGGGTACCTCACCCCATAAAACAGTACTTTATATCACCGATAAACTCATCTTT.

In regard to this clone: A read error is likely here: a far larger clone is one base away. The V call is TRDV2, the J call TRDJ1, with D hard to call. The V and J ends lost 0 bases and 2 bases respectively, with 18 bases between them. Per the germline V gene, CDR1 is GEAIGNYY and CDR2 is EKD. The CDR3 has 17 residues. The CDR3, as DNA: TGTGCCTGTGACACCGTTGGGAGGGGTACGCGTACCGATAAACTCATCTTT. Its translation is CACDTVGRGTRTDKLIF.

This clone was observed a single time. V and J are TRDV1 and TRDJ1; D unclear. CDR1 and CDR2 from the germline V gene are TSWWSYY and QGS. The V gene lost 3 bases and the J gene lost 2 bases, with 19 bases spanning the gap. CDR3 length equals 17 residues. The CDR3 nucleotides are TGTGCTCTTGGGGAGAGGGCGCCCACCCCGGGAACCGATAAACTCATCTTT. Its translation: CALGERAPTPGTDKLIF.

This clone was counted between two and nine times. Given a far larger clone just one base away, this is likely a sequencing read error. This specimen includes other DNA sequences encoding the same CDR3. The chain recombines TRDV2 with TRDJ1, with TRDD3 matching over 11 bases. Germline CDR1 reads GEAIGNYY; CDR2 reads EKD. This CDR3 has 18 amino acids. J was trimmed by 0 bases and V by 7 bases; bases with no gene match: 15. CDR3: CACERLGDRNQNTDKLIF. In DNA, the CDR3 is TGTGCCTGCGAGCGACTGGGGGATAGGAACCAAAACACCGATAAACTCATCTTT.

This clone is medium-sized in the sample. A far larger clone is off by one base, so a read error is likely. The same CDR3 also results from other DNA sequences found in this sample. The V call is TRDV2, the J call TRDJ3, with D perhaps matching TRDD3 (5 bases). Germline loops: CDR1 GEAIGNYY, CDR2 EKD. V lost 0 bases and J lost 3, with 29 bases in between. The CDR3 covers 23 residues. CDR3 loop: CACDTVNRVGEDRSGWDTRQMFF. The CDR3 coding sequence is TGTGCCTGTGACACCGTTAACCGTGTTGGGGAAGACAGGAGTGGCTGGGACACCCGACAGATGTTTTTC.

This clone was found a few times. It differs at one base from a far larger clone, so likely a read error. This sample includes further DNA sequences coding for the same CDR3. The gene calls are TRDV1 and TRDJ1; 9 bases fit TRDD3. The CDR3 is made up of 22 amino acids. The V gene's germline CDR1 is TSWWSYY and CDR2 QGS. CDR3 sequence: CALGAISPQSRPYWGNTDKLIF. The CDR3 DNA sequence: TGTGCCCTTGGGGCAATTTCGCCTCAAAGTCGCCCGTACTGGGGGAACACCGATAAACTCATCTTT.

This clone was seen a handful of times. TCRdb assigns this DNA the protein of a much larger clone, which departs from its translation at residue 12; this likely reflects a read error, and the protein shown comes from translating the DNA. The rearrangement links TRDV1 to TRDJ1; tentatively, D is TRDD3 (5 bases). V was shortened by 0 bases and J by 0 bases, with 26 bases between the two germline ends. The CDR3 runs to 21 residues. Germline CDR1 TSWWSYY, CDR2 QGS. CDR3 nucleotides: TGTGCTCTTGGGGAACTACTCTCGTACGTTGGGGAGATAAGGTACACCGATAAACTCATCTTT. Protein product: CALGELLSYVGEIRYTDKLIF.

This chain connects TRDV2 to TRDJ1; 11 bases line up with TRDD3. CDR1 is GEAIGNYY, CDR2 EKD, per germline. The CDR3 runs 16 residues. With 4 bases clipped from V and 4 bases from J, the junction kept 10 bases outside the gene matches. DNA for the CDR3: TGTGCCTGTGAGGGGTTGGGGGATACGTTGGGCGATAAACTCATCTTT. It specifies CACEGLGDTLGDKLIF.

This clone is labeled medium-sized (0.01 to 0.1%). A far larger clone is off by one base, so a read error is likely. The chain employs TRDV2 and TRDJ1; 8 bases align to TRDD3. V lost 0 bases to trimming and J lost 4 bases; unmatched junction nucleotides: 24. Germline V gene lookup returns CDR1 GEAIGNYY and CDR2 EKD. The CDR3 consists of 21 residues. CDR3 amino acids: CACDTVLKALGGTTFIDKLIF. CDR3 sequence (DNA): TGTGCCTGTGACACCGTACTCAAAGCACTGGGGGGTACGACGTTCATCGATAAACTCATCTTT.

Points on this clone: The protein held in TCRdb is that of a much larger clone and does not match this DNA's translation at residue 15, likely because of a read error; the protein shown is translated from the DNA. This CDR3 reads CACDTVLKALGDTTSIDKLIF. CDR3 in DNA: TGTGCCTGTGACACCGTACTCAAAGCACTGGGGGATACGACGTCCATCGATAAACTCATCTTT. The chain employs TRDV2 and TRDJ1; TRDD3 matches at 13 bases. CDR1 GEAIGNYY and CDR2 EKD come from the germline V gene. The CDR3 spans 21 residues. V shed 0 bases, J shed 4 bases, and the junction held 19 bases outside the gene matches.

This clone turned up a few times. TCRdb's protein, taken from a much larger clone, differs from this DNA's translation at residue 13, likely owing to a read error; the protein displayed comes from the DNA. J is TRDJ1 and V is TRDV2; TRDD3 matches at 10 bases. CDR1 is GEAIGNYY and CDR2 is EKD in the germline V gene. The CDR3 has 21 amino acids. After removal of 0 bases from V and 4 bases from J, the junction contained 22 bases not matched to a gene. The CDR3 spells CACDTVLKALGDATFIDKLIF. CDR3 sequence (DNA): TGTGCCTGTGACACCGTACTCAAAGCACTGGGGGATGCGACGTTCATCGATAAACTCATCTTT.

The V gene is TRDV2, the J gene TRDJ3; 12 nucleotides match TRDD3. Looked up from germline, CDR1 is GEAIGNYY and CDR2 is EKD. This CDR3 contains 22 residues. Germline trimming cut 3 bases from V and 0 bases from J; bases unmatched to any gene: 14. The CDR3 nucleotides are TGTGCCTGTGACGAGAACTGGGGGATACCCGCGACCAACTCCTGGGACACCCGACAGATGTTTTTC. Protein: CACDENWGIPATNSWDTRQMFF.